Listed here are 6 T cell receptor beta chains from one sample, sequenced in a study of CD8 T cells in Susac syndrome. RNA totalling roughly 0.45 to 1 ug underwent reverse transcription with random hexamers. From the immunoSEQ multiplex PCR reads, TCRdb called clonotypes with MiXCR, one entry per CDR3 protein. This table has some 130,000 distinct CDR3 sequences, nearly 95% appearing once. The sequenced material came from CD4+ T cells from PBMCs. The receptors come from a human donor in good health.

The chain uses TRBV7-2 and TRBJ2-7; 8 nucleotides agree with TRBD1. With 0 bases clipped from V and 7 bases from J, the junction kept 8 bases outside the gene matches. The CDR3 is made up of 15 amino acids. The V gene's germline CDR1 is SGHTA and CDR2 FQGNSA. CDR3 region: CASSLADRGSGEQYF. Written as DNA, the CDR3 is TGTGCCAGCAGCTTAGCCGACAGGGGCTCAGGGGAGCAGTACTTC.

The CDR3 DNA reads as TGCAGCGTTGAAGGGCGGGGCCGTTGGAATGAGCAGTTCTTC. Its protein product is CSVEGRGRWNEQFF. The chain has TRBV29-1 and TRBJ2-1; maybe TRBD2 (6 bases). This CDR3 is built from 14 residues. Germline V lookup: CDR1 SQVTM, CDR2 ANQGSEA. V was trimmed by 1 base and J by 7 bases, leaving 14 bases between them.

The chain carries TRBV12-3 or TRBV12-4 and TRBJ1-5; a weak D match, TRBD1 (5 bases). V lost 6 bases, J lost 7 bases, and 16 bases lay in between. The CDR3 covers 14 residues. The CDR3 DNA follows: TGTGCCAGCAGCCAGGGCCTCGGGGGGCAGCCCCAGCATTTT. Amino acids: CASSQGLGGQPQHF.

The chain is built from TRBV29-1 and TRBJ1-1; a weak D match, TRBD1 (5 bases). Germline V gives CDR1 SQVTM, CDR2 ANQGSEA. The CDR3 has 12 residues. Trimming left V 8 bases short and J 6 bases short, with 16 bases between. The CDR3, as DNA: TGCAGCACCAGGTCGGGGGTGTCTGAAGCTTTCTTT. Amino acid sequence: CSTRSGVSEAFF.

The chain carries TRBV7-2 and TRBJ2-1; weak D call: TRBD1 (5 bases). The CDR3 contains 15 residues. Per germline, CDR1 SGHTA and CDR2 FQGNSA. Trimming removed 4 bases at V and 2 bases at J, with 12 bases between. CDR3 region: CASSWGTGPYNEQFF. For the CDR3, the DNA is TGTGCCAGCAGCTGGGGTACAGGCCCCTACAATGAGCAGTTCTTC.

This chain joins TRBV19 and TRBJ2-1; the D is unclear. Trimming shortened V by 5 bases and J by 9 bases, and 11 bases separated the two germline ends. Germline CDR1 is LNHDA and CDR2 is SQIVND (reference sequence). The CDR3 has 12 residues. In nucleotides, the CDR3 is TGTGCCAGTAGTCCCCGCGGACCTGAGCAGTTCTTC. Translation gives CASSPRGPEQFF.